The 10 T cell receptor beta chains presented below share a single source sample, sequenced in a study of Ad26.COV2.S vaccination and SARS-CoV-2 variants. Sequencing was performed with immunoSEQ multiplex PCR; in TCRdb, only in-frame clones are kept and a portion is missing. Of approximately 410,000 clones listed, 88% were seen once; the top ten hold 3.6%. The treatment denotes: 15 to 20 received Ad26.COV2.S at low or high dose, single or two shots; about 5 received placebo; per-sample allocation not given. Day 63 after the first injection of vaccine or placebo was the sampling time. The source was peripheral blood, collected in a trial of Ad26.COV2.S vaccine versus placebo. These receptors originate from a person between 18 and 60 years old who received the Ad26.COV2.S COVID-19 vaccine or a placebo.

The sample holds one count of this clone. The chain links TRBV11-2 to TRBJ2-3; the D gene could be TRBD1 or TRBD2 (5 bases each). Deletions cut 5 bases from V and 6 bases from J, with 15 bases between. The CDR3 runs to 14 residues. Germline CDR1 reads SGHAT; CDR2 reads FQNNGV. In DNA form, the CDR3 reads TGTGCCAGCAGCCAAGATGGGGGATTTGATACGCAGTATTTT. Residues: CASSQDGGFDTQYF.

A remark on this clone: The sample has other DNA sequences that encode this CDR3 too. V is TRBV7-2 and J is TRBJ1-1, with 7 bases fitting TRBD1. CDR3 length: 14 amino acids. CDR1 is SGHTA and CDR2 is FQGNSA in the germline V gene. The junction had 0 bases not matched to a gene; V was cut back by 1 base and J by 1 base. This CDR3 is CASSLDRGNTEAFF. The CDR3 coding sequence is TGTGCCAGCAGCTTAGACAGGGGGAACACTGAAGCTTTCTTT.

This clone appeared a few times. The rearrangement links TRBV11-2 to TRBJ2-7; tentatively, D is TRBD1 (7 bases). The CDR3 has 15 residues. V was shortened by 3 bases and J by 0 bases, with 12 bases between the two germline ends. CDR1 and CDR2 from the germline V gene are SGHAT and FQNNGV. The CDR3 bases are TGTGCCAGCAGCTTCAGTCAGGGGGGCTCCTACGAGCAGTACTTC. Translated: CASSFSQGGSYEQYF.

The J gene is TRBJ2-5, the V gene TRBV9; a possible D gene is TRBD2 (5 bases). Germline V gene lookup returns CDR1 SGDLS and CDR2 YYNGEE. Trimming pared 0 bases from V and 0 bases from J, leaving 15 bases between. The CDR3 runs 17 residues. The CDR3 spells CASSVAAGLRYQETQYF. The CDR3 region has the DNA TGTGCCAGCAGCGTAGCTGCGGGTTTGAGGTACCAAGAGACCCAGTACTTC.

J is TRBJ1-1 and V is TRBV9, with TRBD1 as a possible D gene (6 bases). Trimming stripped 0 bases from V and 1 base from J, with 13 bases between. Germline V gives CDR1 SGDLS, CDR2 YYNGEE. The CDR3 runs to 16 residues. CDR3 DNA: TGTGCCAGCAGCGTAGAAGGGGGGGAACCGAACACTGAAGCTTTCTTT. This sequence encodes CASSVEGGEPNTEAFF.

The chain carries TRBV10-3 and TRBJ2-2; D is possibly TRBD2 (6 bases). Trimming shortened V by 3 bases and J by 5 bases, and 13 bases separated the two germline ends. The CDR3 is made up of 15 amino acids. Germline CDR1 and CDR2: ENHRY and SYGVKD. The CDR3 region is CAISDFSGGTGELFF. In DNA form, the CDR3 reads TGTGCCATCAGTGATTTTTCCGGGGGTACCGGGGAGCTGTTTTTT.

The V and J genes are TRBV9 and TRBJ1-1; no firm D call. The CDR3 spans 16 residues. The germline V gene encodes CDR1 SGDLS and CDR2 YYNGEE. V lost 3 bases and J 7 bases, leaving 22 bases between the germline ends. CDR3 sequence reads: CASSASGPPFLGEAFF. CDR3 in DNA: TGTGCCAGCAGCGCGAGCGGTCCCCCTTTTTTGGGTGAAGCTTTCTTT.

J is TRBJ1-1 and V is TRBV18; no firm D call. Germline CDR1 KGHSH, CDR2 LQKENI. The length of the CDR3 is 14 residues. V lost 0 bases and J 1 base, leaving 6 bases between the germline ends. In DNA, the CDR3 is TGTGCCAGCTCACCACCGATGGGGAACACTGAAGCTTTCTTT. It codes for CASSPPMGNTEAFF.

The J gene is TRBJ2-7, the V gene TRBV30, with 9 bases identical to TRBD1. With V trimmed by 5 bases and J by 4 bases, 6 bases remained unmatched. The CDR3 contains 13 residues. Germline V gene sequence: CDR1 GTSNPN, CDR2 SVGIG (reference sequence). CDR3 protein: CAWGGTGSYEQYF. DNA for the CDR3: TGTGCCTGGGGCGGGACAGGGAGTTACGAGCAGTACTTC.

This clone was counted between two and nine times. The rearrangement joins TRBV10-1 to TRBJ1-3, with D possibly TRBD1 on 5 matching bases. Deletions cut 3 bases from V and 2 bases from J, with 8 bases between. Germline CDR1 reads WNHNN; CDR2 reads SYGVQD (reference sequence). This CDR3 region has 14 residues. As DNA, the CDR3 is TGCGCCAGCAGTGATGGGGGACCTGGAAACACCATATATTTT. Translated, it gives CASSDGGPGNTIYF.